The source of this TCR beta chain is a study of T cell repertoires in cytomegalovirus infection. Study background: Carrying CMV and the relevant HLA type showed in public TCR beta signatures.

TCRdb redid the calling of the reads with MiXCR, one entry per CDR3 protein. This sample yields around 540,000 distinct CDR3 sequences, of which roughly 34% are seen a single time; under 20% belongs to the top ten. This clonotype showed up just a few times. Its antigen is undetermined. This CDR3 comprises 11 residues. V dropped 5 bases and J dropped 7; count of bases not matched to a gene: 2. CDR1 and CDR2 (germline): MNHNS, SASEGT. The receptor's source is a human donor in good health (CMV status not recorded). Some clones in this sample may be carry-over from other donors' samples. The V gene is TRBV6-1, the J gene TRBJ2-7, with 7 positions matching TRBD1. Sequencing was performed on cultured PBMCs, taken from culture after CMV antigen stimulation. CDR3 nucleotide sequence: TGTGCCAGCAGTCGACAGGGAGAGCAGTACTTC. Amino acids: CASSRQGEQYF.